The T cell receptor (beta chain) described here comes from a study of prognosis after radiotherapy for stage I lung cancer. From genomic DNA, two-round multiplex PCR was used to amplify TCR beta CDR3. Primers (each specific to one TRBV or TRBJ gene) were used in first-round PCR. Universal primers were what the second PCR round used. TCRdb redid the calling of the multiplex PCR reads with MiXCR, one entry per CDR3 protein. The table shows 11,000 to 15,000 distinct CDR3 sequences, with 37% occurring only once. This CDR3 contains 12 residues. CDR1 is MDHEN and CDR2 is SYDVKM in the germline V gene. V lost 11 bases and J 17 bases, leaving 24 bases between the germline ends.

This TCR derives from a donor over 45 with non-small cell lung cancer. The V and J genes are TRBV28 and TRBJ2-2; possibly TRBD1 or TRBD2 for D (5 bases each). Source: PBMCs, taken before or after stereotactic body radiation therapy (not recorded which). The CDR3 bases are TGTGCCGGAGGTAGAGGGGCCGGGGAGCCATTTTTT. Translation: CAGGRGAGEPFF.